This T cell receptor (beta chain) was observed in a study of T cells in women clearing cervical HPV infection. Study background: Cases' blood sampling followed lesion detection by median approximately 150 days (90 to 200). HLA type stays a possible confounder, typing being limited.

Of note for this clone: What it binds is unknown. Read data end 3 residues before the CDR3 end; the end is taken from the germline J gene.

TCRdb's copy holds only in-frame clones and misses some; the assay was immunoSEQ multiplex PCR. The sample table sets out about 24,000 clones. Broader study findings: Combining TCR richness with V gene abundances gave approximately 0.8 AUC. It is unknown whether associations predate infection; no effector/memory or HPV-specific sorting.

Germline V lookup: CDR1 WNHNN, CDR2 SYGVQD (reference sequence). The length of the CDR3 is 13 residues. The V gene lost 4 bases and the J gene lost 4 bases, with 7 bases spanning the gap. The chain joins TRBV10-1 to TRBJ2-2; D not resolved. The sequence was collected from a woman aged 18 to 69 with a cervical HPV16 infection that either progressed to CIN3+ or cleared (not recorded which). Material for sequencing was blood buffy coat. The CDR3 here is CASSAGGTGELFF. The sequenced part of the CDR3 DNA is TGCGCCAGCAGTGCGGGTGGCACCGGGGAG.